The clone carrying this TCR beta chain was counted at least ten times. A junction end diverges from the germline sequence, so it may reflect a read error. This record belongs to a study of regulatory T cells in long-lasting Graves disease. CDR3-region Arm-PCR and iRepertoire HTBI primers produced the TCR beta libraries. TCRdb reprocessed the multiplex PCR reads via MiXCR and lists one record per CDR3 protein. The sample includes a few hundred thousand distinct CDR3 sequences, 11% to 15% of them seen just once. The time point: newly diagnosed GD, antithyroid drugs for less than 3 months. Researchers made the TCR library from RNA that was extracted from PBMCs. This sample also belongs to another study, concerning T cells in Graves' hyperthyroidism and ophthalmopathy.

The origin of this receptor is a woman in her forties or fifties with Graves disease. Specimen: peripheral blood mononuclear cells (PBMCs), collected at new diagnosis, from a patient treated with antithyroid drugs.

For the CDR3, the DNA is TGTGCCAGCAGCCTACTAGCGGGGGAAAGCTACGAGCAGTACTTC. Its translation: CASSLLAGESYEQYF. The J gene is TRBJ2-7, the V gene TRBV5-1; 11 bases fit TRBD2. Germline CDR1 is SGHRS and CDR2 is YFSETQ. The CDR3 covers 15 residues.